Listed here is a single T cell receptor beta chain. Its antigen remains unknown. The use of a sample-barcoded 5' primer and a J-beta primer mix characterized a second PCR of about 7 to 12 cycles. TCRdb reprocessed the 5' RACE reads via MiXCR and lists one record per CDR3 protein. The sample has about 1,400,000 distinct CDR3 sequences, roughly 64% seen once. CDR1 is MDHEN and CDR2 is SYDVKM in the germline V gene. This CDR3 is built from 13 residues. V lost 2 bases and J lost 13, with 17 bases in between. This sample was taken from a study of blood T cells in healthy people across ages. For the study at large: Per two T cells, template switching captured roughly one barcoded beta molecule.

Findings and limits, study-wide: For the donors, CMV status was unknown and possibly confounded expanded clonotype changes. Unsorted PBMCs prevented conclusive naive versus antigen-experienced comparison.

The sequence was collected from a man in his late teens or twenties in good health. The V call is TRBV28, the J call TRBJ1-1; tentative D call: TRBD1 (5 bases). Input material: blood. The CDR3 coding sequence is TGTGCCAGCAGTTTAGACCCGAGACAGATCGATTTCTTT. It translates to CASSLDPRQIDFF.